This T cell receptor (beta chain) was found in a study of T cells in Graves' hyperthyroidism and ophthalmopathy. Study observations and caveats: Ophthalmopathy and stable hyperthyroidism were separated by a 13 V-J model.

A remark on this clonotype: The antigen is undetermined.

TCR beta CDR3 sequences were amplified from RNA transcripts. HTBI primers were employed in a first-round RT-PCR of the TCR CDR3. TCRdb used MiXCR to reprocess the multiplex PCR reads, holding one entry per CDR3 protein. The sample carries approximately 560,000 distinct CDR3 sequences, 40% to 55% recorded once. The CDR3 length is 15 residues. Trimming stripped 6 bases from V and 0 bases from J, with 12 bases between. Germline-derived CDR1 and CDR2 are SNHLY and FYNNEI. The J gene is TRBJ1-3, the V gene TRBV2; D not resolved. The sequenced sample was peripheral blood or thyroid tissue (not recorded which). The origin of this receptor is a woman aged 18 to 35 with Graves' hyperthyroidism. This chain's CDR3 is CASRDSMGSGNTIYF. CDR3 coding DNA: TGTGCCAGCAGGGACTCGATGGGCTCTGGAAACACCATATATTTT.